This T cell receptor (beta chain) comes out of a study of cytomegalovirus exposure and HLA in healthy donors. Turning to the study itself: Of more than 350 genotyped donors, approximately 80% clustered with self-reported Caucasian donors.

Germline lookup yields CDR1 SGHTA and CDR2 FQGTGA. V was clipped by 4 bases and J by 7 bases; unmatched bases: 7. The CDR3 has 14 amino acids. Primers included in the PCR were 60 Vbeta and 13 Jbeta primers. Produced via immunoSEQ multiplex PCR; TCRdb's table is partial and in-frame only. This table holds around 190,000 clones, approximately 80% found once. This receptor was identified in a woman aged 50 to 60 in good health and CMV-seronegative. This chain connects TRBV7-3 to TRBJ2-1, with 7 bases that match TRBD1. The material sequenced was PBMCs. The CDR3 sequence is CASSSATGQNEQFF. CDR3 nucleotides: TGTGCCAGCAGCTCTGCAACGGGACAGAATGAGCAGTTCTTC.